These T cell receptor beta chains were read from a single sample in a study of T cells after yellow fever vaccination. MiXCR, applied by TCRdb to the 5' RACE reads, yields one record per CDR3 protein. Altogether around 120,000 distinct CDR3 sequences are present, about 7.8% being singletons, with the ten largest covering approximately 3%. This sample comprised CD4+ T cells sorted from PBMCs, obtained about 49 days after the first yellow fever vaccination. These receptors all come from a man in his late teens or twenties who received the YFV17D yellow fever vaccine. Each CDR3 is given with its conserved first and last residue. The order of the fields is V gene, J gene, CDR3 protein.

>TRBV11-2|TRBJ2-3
CASSLGGWGDTQYF
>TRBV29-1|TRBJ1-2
CSVGLERGNYGYTF
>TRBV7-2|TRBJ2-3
CASSLALLGTRTDTQYF
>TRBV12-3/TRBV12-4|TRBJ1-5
CASTWGRYNQPQHF
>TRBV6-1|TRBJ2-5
CASSKDTDQETQYF
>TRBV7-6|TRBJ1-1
CASSQDLNTEAFF
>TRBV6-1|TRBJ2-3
CASTLRWSTDTQYF
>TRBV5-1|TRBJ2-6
CASSSWGGGANVLTF
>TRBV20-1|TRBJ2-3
CSASGGAGLDTQYF
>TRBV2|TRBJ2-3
CATSEPFTDTQYF
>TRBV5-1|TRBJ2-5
CASRVDLETQYF
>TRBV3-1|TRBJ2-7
CASSQTGAVYEQYF
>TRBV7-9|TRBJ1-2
CASRPPYRRNGYGYTF
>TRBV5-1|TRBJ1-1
CASSFRQGPDLEAFF
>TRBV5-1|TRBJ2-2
CASREVATGELFF
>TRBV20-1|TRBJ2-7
CSARGYEQYF
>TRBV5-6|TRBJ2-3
CASSWQADTQYF
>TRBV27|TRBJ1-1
CASSSFVGGTGFSEAFF
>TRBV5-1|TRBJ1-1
CASSLGLNTEAFF
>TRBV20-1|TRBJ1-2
CSASSPTGYGYTF
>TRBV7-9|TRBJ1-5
CASSSPSRGGDSNQPQHF
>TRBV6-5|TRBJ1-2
CASSSGQGDYGYTF
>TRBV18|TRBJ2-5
CASSRLRSETQYF
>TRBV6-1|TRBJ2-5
CASSRIPRETQYF
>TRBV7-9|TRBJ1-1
CASSSDVGTEAFF
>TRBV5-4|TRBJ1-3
CASSLDSRYSGNTIYF
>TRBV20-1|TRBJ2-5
CSASYDGGGQTQYF
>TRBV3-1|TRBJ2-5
CACSRRGGLAGGKETQYF
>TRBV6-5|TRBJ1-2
CASSYAGSGGYGYTF
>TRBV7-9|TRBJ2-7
CASSLAGTPWQYF
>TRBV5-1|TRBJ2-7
CASSLDLGGQYF
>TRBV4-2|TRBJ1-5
CASSQDPGRPQHF
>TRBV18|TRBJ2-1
CASSPTPGLTNVEQFF
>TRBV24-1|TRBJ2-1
CATSPIKASAGDNEQFF
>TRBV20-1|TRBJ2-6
CSATRGGANVLTF
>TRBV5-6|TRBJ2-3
CASIPGGSADTQYF
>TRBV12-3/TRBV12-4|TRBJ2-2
CASSYPGNTGELFF
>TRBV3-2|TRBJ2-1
CASSQEGFSSFYNEQFF
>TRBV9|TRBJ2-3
CASSARTSGSTDTQYF
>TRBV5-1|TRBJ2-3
CATNPGLREDTQYF
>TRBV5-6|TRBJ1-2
CASSLPGLQGLYGYTF
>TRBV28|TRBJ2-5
CASSSETETQYF
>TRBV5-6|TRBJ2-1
CASSLVTNEQFF
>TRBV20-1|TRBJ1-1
CSARVAGYTEAFF
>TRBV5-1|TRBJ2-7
CASSLGFGPGNTYEQYF
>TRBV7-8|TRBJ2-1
CASARLNNEQFF
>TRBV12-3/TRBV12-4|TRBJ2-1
CASRPSSGGYNEQFF
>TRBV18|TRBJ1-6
CASSATGFDSPLHF
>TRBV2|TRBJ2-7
CASSERSDEQYF
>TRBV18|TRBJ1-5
CASSPDSSNQPQHF
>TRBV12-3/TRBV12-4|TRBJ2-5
CASSTGQGVETQYF
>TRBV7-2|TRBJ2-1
CASSPRSSGVNEQFF
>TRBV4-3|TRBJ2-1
CASSHLLAGNNEQFF
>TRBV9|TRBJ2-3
CASSPRGDGDTQYF
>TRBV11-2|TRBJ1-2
CASSLLGGFYGYTF
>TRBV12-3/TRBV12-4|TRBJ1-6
CASSSGTVNSPLHF
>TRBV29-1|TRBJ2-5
CSVVRYQETQYF